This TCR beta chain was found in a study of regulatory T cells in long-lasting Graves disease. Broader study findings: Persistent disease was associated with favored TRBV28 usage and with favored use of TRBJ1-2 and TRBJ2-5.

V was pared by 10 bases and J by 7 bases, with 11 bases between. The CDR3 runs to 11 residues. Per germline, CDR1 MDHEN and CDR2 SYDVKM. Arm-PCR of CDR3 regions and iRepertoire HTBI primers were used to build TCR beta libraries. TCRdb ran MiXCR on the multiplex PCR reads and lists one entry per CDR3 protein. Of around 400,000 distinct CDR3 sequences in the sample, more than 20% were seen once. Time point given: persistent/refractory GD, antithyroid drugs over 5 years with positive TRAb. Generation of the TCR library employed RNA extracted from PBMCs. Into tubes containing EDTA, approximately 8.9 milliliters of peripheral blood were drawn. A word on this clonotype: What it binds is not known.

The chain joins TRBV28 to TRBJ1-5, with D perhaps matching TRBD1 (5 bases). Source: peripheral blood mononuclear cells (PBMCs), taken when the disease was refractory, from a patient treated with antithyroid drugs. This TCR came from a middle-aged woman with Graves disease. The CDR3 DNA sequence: TGTGCCACCTCCCCAGGGCAGCCCCAGCATTTT. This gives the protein CATSPGQPQHF.